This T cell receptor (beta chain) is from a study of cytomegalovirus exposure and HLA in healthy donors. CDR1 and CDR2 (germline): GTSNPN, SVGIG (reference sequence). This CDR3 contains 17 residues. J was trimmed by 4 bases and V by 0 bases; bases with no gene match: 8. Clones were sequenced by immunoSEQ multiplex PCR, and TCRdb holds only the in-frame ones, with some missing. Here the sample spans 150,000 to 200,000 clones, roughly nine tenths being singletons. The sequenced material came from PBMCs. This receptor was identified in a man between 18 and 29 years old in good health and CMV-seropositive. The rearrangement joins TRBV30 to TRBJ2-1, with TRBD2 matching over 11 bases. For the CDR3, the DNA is TGTGCCTGGAGTGTCGATCGGACTAGCGGGTCATACAATGAGCAGTTCTTC. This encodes CAWSVDRTSGSYNEQFF. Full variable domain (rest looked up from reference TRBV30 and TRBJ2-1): SQTIHQWPATLVQPVGSPLSLECTVEGTSNPNLYWYRQAAGRGLQLLFYSVGIGQISSEVPQNLSASRPQDRQFILSSKKLLLSDSGFYLCAWSVDRTSGSYNEQFFGPGTRLTVL.